This entry lists 15 T cell receptor beta chains sequenced from one sample in a study of graft-versus-host responses after intestinal transplantation. Some clones are missing from TCRdb's copy, which holds only in-frame ones; the method was immunoSEQ multiplex PCR. The sample lists some 39,000 clones, 85% to 95% occurring once. The antigens for these receptors are not known. The sequenced sample was unstimulated CD8+ T cells sorted from spleen or lymph node cells, obtained before transplant. The receptors derive from a human donor who was the organ donor for an intestinal transplant.

The chain recombines TRBV4-1 with TRBJ1-4; D ambiguous. CDR3 length equals 19 residues. Trimming took off 0 bases at V and 7 bases at J, with 24 bases between the two ends. Germline V lookup: CDR1 MGHRA, CDR2 YSYEKL. The CDR3 here is CASSQDGPLLDIGGEKLFF. The CDR3 DNA follows: TGCGCCAGCAGCCAAGATGGCCCCCTCCTCGATATAGGAGGTGAAAAACTGTTTTTT.

The chain has TRBV25-1 and TRBJ2-7; 7 bases align to TRBD1. Germline V CDR1 and CDR2: MGHDK, SYGVNS. The CDR3 contains 11 residues. V was clipped by 8 bases and J by 3 bases; unmatched bases: 1. The chain's CDR3 is CASGDSYEQYF. In DNA form, the CDR3 reads TGTGCCAGCGGGGACAGCTACGAGCAGTACTTC.

This clone was seen just once. The rearrangement links TRBV7-3 to TRBJ2-3; tentatively, D is TRBD2 (6 bases). With 6 bases removed from V and 0 bases from J, the gap between germline ends came to 10 bases. CDR1 and CDR2 from the germline V gene are SGHTA and FQGTGA. This CDR3 is 14 amino acids long. CDR3 bases: TGTGCCAGCAGTTTGGGACTGAGCACAGATACGCAGTATTTT. Amino acid sequence: CASSLGLSTDTQYF.

The chain uses TRBV5-1 and TRBJ2-7; the match to TRBD1 covers 10 bases. The CDR3 covers 19 residues. V shed 4 bases, J shed 2 bases, and the junction held 18 bases outside the gene matches. In germline, CDR1 is SGHRS, CDR2 YFSETQ. CDR3 sequence: CASSPVGTGAPVIAYEQYF. The CDR3 DNA follows: TGCGCCAGCAGCCCGGTGGGGACAGGGGCCCCCGTAATCGCCTACGAGCAGTACTTC.

Of note for this clone: At the DNA level, this CDR3 is encoded by other sequences in the same sample as well. The chain employs TRBV6-5 and TRBJ2-3; D gene uncertain. CDR1 is MNHEY and CDR2 is SVGAGI in the germline V gene. Trimming left V 0 bases short and J 1 base short, with 8 bases between. The CDR3 contains 15 residues. CDR3: CASSYSRGGTDTQYF. The DNA of the CDR3 is TGTGCCAGCAGTTACTCGAGAGGAGGCACAGATACGCAGTATTTT.

The chain employs TRBV9 and TRBJ2-1; TRBD2 matches at 9 bases. Germline CDR1 and CDR2: SGDLS and YYNGEE. J gave up 7 bases and V 8 bases, and 7 bases lay outside the gene matches. This CDR3 region has 13 residues. The CDR3, as DNA: TGTGCCAGTGGCGGGGGGGCCCCTAATGAGCAGTTCTTC. Its translation is CASGGGAPNEQFF.

V is TRBV4-1 and J is TRBJ1-2, with 8 bases identical to TRBD1. Germline values: CDR1 MGHRA, CDR2 YSYEKL. V shed 1 base and J 4 bases; nucleotides not matched to a gene: 5. This CDR3 region has 15 residues. CDR3 protein: CASSQGVGTGYGYTF. Written as DNA, the CDR3 is TGCGCCAGCAGCCAAGGGGTCGGGACAGGCTATGGCTACACCTTC.

The V call is TRBV7-2, the J call TRBJ1-2; D not resolved. Deletions cut 1 base from V and 7 bases from J, with 4 bases between. Germline CDR1 SGHTA, CDR2 FQGNSA. The CDR3 sequence is 11 residues long. DNA for the CDR3: TGTGCCAGCAGCTTAGGGAGTGGCTACACCTTC. It specifies CASSLGSGYTF.

The CDR3 spells CAWSVGAGLGANEQFF. As DNA, the CDR3 is TGTGCCTGGAGTGTCGGAGCGGGGCTGGGGGCTAATGAGCAGTTCTTC. The V gene is TRBV30, the J gene TRBJ2-1; maybe TRBD2 (7 bases). The germline V and J ends were trimmed by 0 bases and 7 bases, with 19 bases remaining between them. From germline, CDR1 is GTSNPN and CDR2 SVGIG (reference sequence). This CDR3 comprises 16 residues.

The gene calls are TRBV18 and TRBJ2-5; 9 nucleotides match TRBD1. The CDR3 contains 18 residues. V shed 0 bases and J 4 bases; nucleotides not matched to a gene: 12. Germline V gene lookup returns CDR1 KGHSH and CDR2 LQKENI. The CDR3 protein is CASSPPAKGQGTGETQYF. For the CDR3, the DNA is TGTGCCAGCTCACCACCCGCAAAGGGACAGGGAACCGGAGAGACCCAGTACTTC.

This clone was seen once. The V call is TRBV6-5, the J call TRBJ2-7; D is possibly TRBD1 (6 bases). V dropped 2 bases and J dropped 2 bases, with 10 bases sitting between them. The CDR3 covers 14 residues. CDR1 and CDR2 (germline): MNHEY, SVGAGI. As DNA, the CDR3 is TGTGCCAGCAGTTACCTGGGACAAACCTACGAGCAGTACTTC. Amino acid sequence: CASSYLGQTYEQYF.

The chain carries TRBV7-9 and TRBJ2-2; 8 nucleotides match TRBD1. V lost 5 bases and J lost 6; bases outside the gene matches: 11. Looked up from germline, CDR1 is SEHNR and CDR2 is FQNEAQ (reference sequence). This CDR3 is 16 amino acids long. The DNA for the CDR3 is TGTGCCAGCAGCGGACGTACAGGGGGAGGTGCCGGGGAGCTGTTTTTT. Protein sequence: CASSGRTGGGAGELFF.

As regards this clone: The sample carries other DNA sequences with the same CDR3. V is TRBV13 and J is TRBJ2-7, with TRBD2 as a possible D gene (7 bases). The germline gives CDR1 PRHDT, CDR2 FYEKMQ (reference sequence). V was pared by 2 bases and J by 1 base, with 9 bases between. The CDR3 has 14 residues. The CDR3 spells CASSLRGGSYEQYF. The CDR3 DNA sequence: TGTGCCAGCAGCTTAAGGGGGGGGTCCTACGAGCAGTACTTC. Supplemented by reference TRBV13 and TRBJ2-7, the full variable domain reads AAGVIQSPRHLIKEKRETATLKCYPIPRHDTVYWYQQGPGQDPQFLISFYEKMQSDKGSIPDRFSAQQFSDYHSELNMSSLELGDSALYFCASSLRGGSYEQYFGPGTRLTVT.

This sequence joins TRBV7-2 and TRBJ2-1, with unresolved D. The V end lost 5 bases, the J end lost 0 bases, and 11 bases lay between the germline ends. This CDR3 is built from 15 residues. CDR1 is SGHTA and CDR2 is FQGNSA in the germline V gene. CDR3 coding DNA: TGTGCCAGCAGCCCAACGGTAAGCTCCTACAATGAGCAGTTCTTC. Translating gives CASSPTVSSYNEQFF. The whole variable domain, remainder taken from reference TRBV7-2 and TRBJ2-1, is GAGVSQSPSNKVTEKGKDVELRCDPISGHTALYWYRQSLGQGLEFLIYFQGNSAPDKSGLPSDRFSAERTGGSVSTLTIQRTQQEDSAVYLCASSPTVSSYNEQFFGPGTRLTVL.

The J gene is TRBJ2-5, the V gene TRBV23-1; D remains unclear. TRBV23-1 carries the ORF label, with uncertain function. The CDR3 is made up of 13 amino acids. The V gene lost 3 bases and the J gene lost 2 bases, with 7 bases spanning the gap. The CDR3 coding sequence is TGCGCCAGCAGTCAGCAGATACAAGAGACCCAGTACTTC. Its protein is CASSQQIQETQYF.